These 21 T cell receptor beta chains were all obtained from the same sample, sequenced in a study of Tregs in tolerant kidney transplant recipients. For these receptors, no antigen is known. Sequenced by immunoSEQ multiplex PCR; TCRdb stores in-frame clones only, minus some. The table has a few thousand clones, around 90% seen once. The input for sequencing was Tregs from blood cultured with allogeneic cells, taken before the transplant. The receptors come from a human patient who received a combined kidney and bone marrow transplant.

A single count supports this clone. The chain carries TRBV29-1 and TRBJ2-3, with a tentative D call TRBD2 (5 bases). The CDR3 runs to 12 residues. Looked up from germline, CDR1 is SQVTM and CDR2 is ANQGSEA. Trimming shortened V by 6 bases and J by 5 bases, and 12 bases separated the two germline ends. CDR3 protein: CSVGDPGDTQYF. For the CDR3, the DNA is TGCAGCGTGGGAGACCCTGGAGATACGCAGTATTTT.

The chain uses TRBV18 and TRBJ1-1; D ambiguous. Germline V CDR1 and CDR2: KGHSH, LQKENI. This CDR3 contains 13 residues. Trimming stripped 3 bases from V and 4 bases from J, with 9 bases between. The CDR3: CASSPGLSTEAFF. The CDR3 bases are TGTGCCAGCTCACCGGGGTTAAGCACTGAAGCTTTCTTT.

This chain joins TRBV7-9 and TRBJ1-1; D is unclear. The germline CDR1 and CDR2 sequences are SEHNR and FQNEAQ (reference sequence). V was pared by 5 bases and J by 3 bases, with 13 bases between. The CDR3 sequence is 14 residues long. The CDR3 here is CASSAGRGDTEAFF. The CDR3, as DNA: TGTGCCAGCAGCGCCGGTCGGGGAGACACTGAAGCTTTCTTT.

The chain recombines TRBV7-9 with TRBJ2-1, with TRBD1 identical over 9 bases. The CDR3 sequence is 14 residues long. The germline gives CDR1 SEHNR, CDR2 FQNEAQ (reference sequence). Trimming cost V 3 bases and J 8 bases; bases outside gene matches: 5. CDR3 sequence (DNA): TGTGCCAGCAGCTTGGGACAGGGTTTCTATGAGCAGTTCTTC. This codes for CASSLGQGFYEQFF.

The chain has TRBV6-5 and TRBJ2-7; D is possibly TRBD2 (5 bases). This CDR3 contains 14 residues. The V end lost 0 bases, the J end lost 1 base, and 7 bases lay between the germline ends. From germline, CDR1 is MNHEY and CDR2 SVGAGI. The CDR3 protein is CASSYSAVSYEQYF. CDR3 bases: TGTGCCAGCAGTTACTCAGCGGTTTCCTACGAGCAGTACTTC.

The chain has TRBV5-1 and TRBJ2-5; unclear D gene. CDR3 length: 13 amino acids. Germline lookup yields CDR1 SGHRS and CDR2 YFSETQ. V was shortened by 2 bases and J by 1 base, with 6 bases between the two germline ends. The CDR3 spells CASSFGPQETQYF. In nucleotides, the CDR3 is TGCGCCAGCAGCTTCGGGCCCCAAGAGACCCAGTACTTC.

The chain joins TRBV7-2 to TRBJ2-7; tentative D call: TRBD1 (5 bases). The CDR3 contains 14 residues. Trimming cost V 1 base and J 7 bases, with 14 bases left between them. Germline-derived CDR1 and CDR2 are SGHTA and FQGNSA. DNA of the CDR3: TGTGCCAGCAGCTTAGGGGGCAGGGCGGTAGAGCAGTACTTC. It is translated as CASSLGGRAVEQYF.

In nucleotides, the CDR3 is TGTGCCAGCAGTTCGGGACAGGGGTTGGTCGGCGATGGCTACACCTTC. Protein sequence: CASSSGQGLVGDGYTF. The V and J genes are TRBV27 and TRBJ1-2, with TRBD1 matching over 10 bases. J lost 6 bases, V lost 4 bases, and 11 bases had no gene match. CDR1 is MNHEY, CDR2 SMNVEV, per germline (reference sequence). The CDR3 contains 16 residues.

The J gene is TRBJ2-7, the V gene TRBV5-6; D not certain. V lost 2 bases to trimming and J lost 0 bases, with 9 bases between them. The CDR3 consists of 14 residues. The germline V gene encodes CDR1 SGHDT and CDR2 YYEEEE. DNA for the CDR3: TGTGCCAGCAGCTTTTCAGGTTTCTCCTACGAGCAGTACTTC. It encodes CASSFSGFSYEQYF.

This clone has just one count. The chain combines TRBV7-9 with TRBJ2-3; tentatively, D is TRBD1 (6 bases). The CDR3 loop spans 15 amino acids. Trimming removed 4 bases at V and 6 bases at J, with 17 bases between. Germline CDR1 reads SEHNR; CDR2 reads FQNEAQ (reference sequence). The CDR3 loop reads CASSSDRRLGDTQYF. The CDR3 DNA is TGTGCCAGCAGCTCTGACAGGAGGTTGGGGGATACGCAGTATTTT.

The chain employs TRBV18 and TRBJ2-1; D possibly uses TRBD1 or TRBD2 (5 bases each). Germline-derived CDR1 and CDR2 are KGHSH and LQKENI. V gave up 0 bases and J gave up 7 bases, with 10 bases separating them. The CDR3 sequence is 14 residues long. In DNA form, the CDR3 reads TGTGCCAGCTCACCACCTTTGGGACCGAATGAGCAGTTCTTC. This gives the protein CASSPPLGPNEQFF.

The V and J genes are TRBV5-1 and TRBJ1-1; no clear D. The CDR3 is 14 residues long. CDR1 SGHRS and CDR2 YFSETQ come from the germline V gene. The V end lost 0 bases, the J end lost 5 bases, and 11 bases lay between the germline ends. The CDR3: CASSLEARGTEAFF. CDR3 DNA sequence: TGCGCCAGCAGCTTGGAGGCCCGAGGGACTGAAGCTTTCTTT.

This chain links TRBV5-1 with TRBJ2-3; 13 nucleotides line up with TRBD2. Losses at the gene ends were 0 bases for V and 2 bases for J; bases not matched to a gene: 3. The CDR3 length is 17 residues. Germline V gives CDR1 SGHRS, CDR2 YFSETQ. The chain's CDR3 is CASSLEGTSGTTDTQYF. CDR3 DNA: TGCGCCAGCAGCTTGGAGGGGACTAGCGGGACCACAGATACGCAGTATTTT.

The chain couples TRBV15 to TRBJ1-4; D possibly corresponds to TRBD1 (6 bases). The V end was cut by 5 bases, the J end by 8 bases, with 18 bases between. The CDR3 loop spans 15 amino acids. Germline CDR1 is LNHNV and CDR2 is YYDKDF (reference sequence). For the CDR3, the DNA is TGTGCCACCAGCCCGCGAACAGGGATAGGGGAAAAACTGTTTTTT. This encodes CATSPRTGIGEKLFF.

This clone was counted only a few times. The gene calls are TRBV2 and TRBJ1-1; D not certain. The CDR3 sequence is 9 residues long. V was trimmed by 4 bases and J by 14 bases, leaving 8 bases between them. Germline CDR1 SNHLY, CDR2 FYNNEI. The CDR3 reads CASSARVFF. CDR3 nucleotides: TGTGCCAGCAGTGCTCGGGTGTTCTTT.

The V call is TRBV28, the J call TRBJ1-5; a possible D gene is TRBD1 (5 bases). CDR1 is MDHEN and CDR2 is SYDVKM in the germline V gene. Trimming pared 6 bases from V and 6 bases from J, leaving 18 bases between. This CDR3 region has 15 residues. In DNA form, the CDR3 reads TGTGCCAGCAGCTATAGACAGCTACTGACTCAGCCCCAGCATTTT. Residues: CASSYRQLLTQPQHF.

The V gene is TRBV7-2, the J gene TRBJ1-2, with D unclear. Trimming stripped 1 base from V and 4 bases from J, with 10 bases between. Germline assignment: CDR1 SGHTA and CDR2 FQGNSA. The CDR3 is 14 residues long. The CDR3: CASSLGAARYGYTF. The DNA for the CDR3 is TGTGCCAGCAGCTTAGGGGCTGCACGCTATGGCTACACCTTC.

CDR3 in DNA: TGTGCCAGCAGCTTAATTCCGACAGGGAGTGAAAAACTGTTTTTT. This codes for CASSLIPTGSEKLFF. The chain has TRBV5-4 and TRBJ1-4; TRBD1 matches at 7 bases. CDR3 size: 15 residues. CDR1 and CDR2 from the germline V gene are SGHNT and YYREEE (reference sequence). V was pared by 2 bases and J by 7 bases, with 8 bases of the junction left unmatched.

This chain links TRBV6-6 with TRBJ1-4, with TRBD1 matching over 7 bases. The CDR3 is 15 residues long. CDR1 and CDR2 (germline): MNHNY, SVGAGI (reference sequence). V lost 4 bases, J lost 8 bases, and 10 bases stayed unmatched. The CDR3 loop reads CASSSRGGGWEKLFF. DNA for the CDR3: TGTGCCAGCAGTTCCAGGGGGGGTGGTTGGGAAAAACTGTTTTTT.

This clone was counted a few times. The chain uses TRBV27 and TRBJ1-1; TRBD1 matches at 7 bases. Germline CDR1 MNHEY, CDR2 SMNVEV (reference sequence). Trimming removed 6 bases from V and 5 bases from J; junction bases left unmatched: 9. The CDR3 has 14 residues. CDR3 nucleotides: TGTGCCAGCAGCTCCGGACAGGTTAGGACTGAAGCTTTCTTT. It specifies CASSSGQVRTEAFF.

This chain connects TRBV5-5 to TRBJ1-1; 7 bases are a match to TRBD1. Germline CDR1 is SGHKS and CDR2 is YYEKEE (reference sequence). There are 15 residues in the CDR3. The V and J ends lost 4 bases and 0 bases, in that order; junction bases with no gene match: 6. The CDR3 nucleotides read TGTGCCAGCAGCCACCCGGGACAGCTGAACACTGAAGCTTTCTTT. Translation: CASSHPGQLNTEAFF.